Each of the 29 T cell receptor beta chains below was sequenced from the same sample in a study of cytomegalovirus exposure and HLA in healthy donors. PCR employed 60 Vbeta and 13 Jbeta primers. Profiled with immunoSEQ multiplex PCR; TCRdb holds only in-frame clones, not every one. The top ten hold less than 3% of the sample, which has under 150,000 clones, approximately 83% seen once. Input material: PBMCs. The receptors here all came from a male donor in good health and CMV-seronegative.

The rearrangement joins TRBV5-6 to TRBJ2-7; 13 nucleotides agree with TRBD2. After removal of 4 bases from V and 3 bases from J, the junction contained 7 bases not matched to a gene. The germline V gene has CDR1 SGHDT and CDR2 YYEEEE. The CDR3 totals 16 residues. The CDR3 protein is CASSAWTSGGIYEQYF. DNA for the CDR3: TGTGCCAGCAGCGCGTGGACTAGCGGGGGAATCTACGAGCAGTACTTC.

J is TRBJ2-1 and V is TRBV29-1, with 8 bases identical to TRBD2. This CDR3 has 13 amino acids. Unmatched junction bases numbered 5, after V lost 7 bases and J lost 3 bases. Per germline, CDR1 SQVTM and CDR2 ANQGSEA. The CDR3 nucleotides read TGCAGCGGGCGGGGGGCTAACTACAATGAGCAGTTCTTC. This sequence encodes CSGRGANYNEQFF.

J is TRBJ1-4 and V is TRBV28; D is unclear. There are 13 residues in the CDR3. The V end was cut by 2 bases, the J end by 10 bases, with 11 bases between. Per germline, CDR1 MDHEN and CDR2 SYDVKM. CDR3 bases: TGTGCCAGCAGTTTAAGCGAGCGAGGAAAACTGTTTTTT. It codes for CASSLSERGKLFF.

This clone came up once. The chain employs TRBV19 and TRBJ1-3, with a tentative D call TRBD1 (5 bases). V lost 0 bases, J lost 4 bases, and 13 bases lay in between. Germline V CDR1 and CDR2: LNHDA, SQIVND (reference sequence). This CDR3 spans 16 amino acids. The CDR3 is CASSIDGGFYGNTIYF. CDR3 bases: TGTGCCAGTAGTATAGATGGGGGGTTTTACGGAAACACCATATATTTT.

The V and J genes are TRBV7-2 and TRBJ2-7; 7 nucleotides align to TRBD2. Germline V gene sequence: CDR1 SGHTA, CDR2 FQGNSA. This CDR3 comprises 15 residues. V shed 6 bases and J 0 bases; nucleotides not matched to a gene: 8. The CDR3 loop is CASRPTSVRSYEQYF. The CDR3 coding sequence is TGTGCCAGCAGGCCCACTAGCGTTCGCTCCTACGAGCAGTACTTC.

The chain couples TRBV5-6 to TRBJ1-3; a possible D gene is TRBD1 (5 bases). V gave up 1 base and J gave up 0 bases, with 11 bases separating them. The CDR3 sequence is 16 residues long. CDR1 and CDR2 from the germline V gene are SGHDT and YYEEEE. The CDR3 DNA is TGTGCCAGCAGCTTGCCAGGAGGGACCTCTGGAAACACCATATATTTT. It yields the protein CASSLPGGTSGNTIYF.

This chain uses TRBV27 with TRBJ2-5; 12 bases line up with TRBD2. After removal of 0 bases from V and 4 bases from J, the junction contained 9 bases not matched to a gene. The germline V gene encodes CDR1 MNHEY and CDR2 SMNVEV (reference sequence). This CDR3 region has 18 residues. CDR3 residues: CASSLSPPGLAGTETQYF. CDR3 sequence (DNA): TGTGCCAGCAGTTTATCCCCCCCAGGACTAGCGGGAACAGAGACCCAGTACTTC.

V usage is TRBV13 and J usage is TRBJ2-7; 9 nucleotides match TRBD2. This CDR3 region has 14 residues. Germline CDR1 and CDR2: PRHDT and FYEKMQ (reference sequence). The junction had 9 bases not matched to a gene; V was cut back by 6 bases and J by 6 bases. The CDR3 DNA reads TGTGCCAGCAGTATAGCGGGAGAATGGTTCGAGCAGTACTTC. Translation gives CASSIAGEWFEQYF.

The genes are TRBV4-1 and TRBJ2-7; perhaps TRBD2 as D (6 bases). V lost 1 base and J lost 4, with 14 bases in between. The length of the CDR3 is 15 residues. Germline-derived CDR1 and CDR2 are MGHRA and YSYEKL. This CDR3 reads CASSQGGGSAYEQYF. In DNA form, the CDR3 reads TGCGCCAGCAGCCAAGGAGGAGGGAGTGCGTACGAGCAGTACTTC.

V and J are TRBV28 and TRBJ1-2; D unclear. V was clipped by 5 bases and J by 6 bases, with 19 bases between them. The CDR3 totals 15 residues. CDR1 and CDR2 (germline): MDHEN, SYDVKM. The CDR3 sequence is CASSTSKVRDHGYTF. The CDR3 DNA is TGTGCCAGCAGTACCTCCAAGGTGAGGGATCATGGCTACACCTTC.

The table lists this clone with a few counts. The chain combines TRBV29-1 with TRBJ2-5; D is unclear. CDR1 is SQVTM, CDR2 ANQGSEA, per germline. This CDR3 spans 12 amino acids. The V end was cut by 5 bases, the J end by 3 bases, with 10 bases between. DNA for the CDR3: TGCAGCGTTCTAACAGCTAAAGAGACCCAGTACTTC. Residues: CSVLTAKETQYF. The full variable domain, with the rest looked up from reference TRBV29-1 and TRBJ2-5, is SAVISQKPSRDICQRGTSLTIQCQVDSQVTMMFWYRQQPGQSLTLIATANQGSEATYESGFVIDKFPISRPNLTFSTLTVSNMSPEDSSIYLCSVLTAKETQYFGPGTRLLVL.

V usage is TRBV5-8 and J usage is TRBJ2-1; 10 bases fit TRBD1. CDR3 length equals 15 residues. V lost 3 bases and J lost 4; bases outside the gene matches: 4. Germline V CDR1 and CDR2: SGHTS, YDEGEE. The DNA of the CDR3 is TGTGCCAGCAGCTCGTGGACAGGGGGTTACAATGAGCAGTTCTTC. It yields the protein CASSSWTGGYNEQFF.

The chain recombines TRBV5-4 with TRBJ2-1; 7 nucleotides agree with TRBD2. CDR1 SGHNT and CDR2 YYREEE come from the germline V gene (reference sequence). The V segment lost 0 bases and the J segment 2 bases; nucleotides outside the gene matches: 2. CDR3 length: 15 amino acids. The CDR3 DNA is TGTGCCAGCAGCTTGGCCACTAGCGCCTACAATGAGCAGTTCTTC. This sequence encodes CASSLATSAYNEQFF.

V gene TRBV6-1 combines with J gene TRBJ1-1, with a tentative D call TRBD1 (5 bases). The CDR3 extends over 15 amino acids. The ends were cut back, 5 bases at V and 1 base at J, with 14 bases in the middle. CDR1 and CDR2 (germline): MNHNS, SASEGT. The CDR3 DNA reads TGTGCCAGCAGTTTGTATGGGGGGGAGAACACTGAAGCTTTCTTT. Amino acid sequence: CASSLYGGENTEAFF.

The V and J genes are TRBV30 and TRBJ2-7; 8 nucleotides agree with TRBD2. The CDR3 is 13 amino acids. CDR1 and CDR2 (germline): GTSNPN, SVGIG (reference sequence). The V gene end was trimmed by 0 bases and the J gene end by 4 bases; junction bases not matched to a gene: 2. The CDR3 loop reads CAWSVRGGYEQYF. The CDR3 bases are TGTGCCTGGAGTGTACGGGGGGGGTACGAGCAGTACTTC.

The chain recombines TRBV25-1 with TRBJ2-3; D possibly corresponds to TRBD1 (5 bases). Trimming left V 4 bases short and J 3 bases short, with 8 bases between. This CDR3 has 13 residues. Germline V gene lookup returns CDR1 MGHDK and CDR2 SYGVNS. CDR3 DNA sequence: TGTGCCAGCAGTGTGGCAGGGACAGATACGCAGTATTTT. This gives the protein CASSVAGTDTQYF.

The chain joins TRBV7-2 to TRBJ2-1; weak D call: TRBD2 (5 bases). The CDR3 is 18 amino acids. Germline CDR1 and CDR2: SGHTA and FQGNSA. Trimming took 5 bases from V and 0 from J, leaving 20 bases between them. In DNA, the CDR3 is TGTGCCAGCAGCGGAAGAGGTAGCGACCCGAGCTCCTACAATGAGCAGTTCTTC. Its protein product is CASSGRGSDPSSYNEQFF.

This clone has only a few counts. The V and J genes are TRBV7-2 and TRBJ1-5, with TRBD1 matching 8 bases. The CDR3 totals 14 residues. With 5 bases clipped from V and 6 bases from J, the junction kept 6 bases outside the gene matches. Germline loops: CDR1 SGHTA, CDR2 FQGNSA. The CDR3 DNA is TGTGCCAGCAGCATCCCAGGACAGGGTCAGCCCCAGCATTTT. Its translation is CASSIPGQGQPQHF.

This clone has just a few counts. This chain joins TRBV11-2 and TRBJ2-7, with 13 nucleotides matching TRBD2. CDR3 length equals 17 residues. Trimming removed 5 bases from V and 7 bases from J; junction bases left unmatched: 14. Germline V CDR1 and CDR2: SGHAT, FQNNGV. CDR3 region: CASSAGLAGEGEEEQYF. CDR3 nucleotide sequence: TGTGCCAGCAGCGCTGGACTAGCGGGAGAGGGGGAGGAGGAGCAGTACTTC. The full variable domain, with the rest looked up from reference TRBV11-2 and TRBJ2-7, is EAGVAQSPRYKIIEKRQSVAFWCNPISGHATLYWYQQILGQGPKLLIQFQNNGVVDDSQLPKDRFSAERLKGVDSTLKIQPAKLEDSAVYLCASSAGLAGEGEEEQYFGPGTRLTVT.

J is TRBJ2-7 and V is TRBV11-1; perhaps TRBD1 as D (6 bases). V dropped 3 bases and J dropped 5 bases, with 14 bases sitting between them. The CDR3 length is 14 residues. Germline CDR1 and CDR2: SGHAT and FQDESV (reference sequence). DNA of the CDR3: TGTGCCAGCAGCTTCACCAGGGGAAGCCACGAGCAGTACTTC. Translation: CASSFTRGSHEQYF.

The table lists this clone with a few counts. The CDR3, as DNA: TGTGCCAGCAGCGTAGACGGCACTTACCCTCAGGATGAGCAGTTCTTC. Encoded protein: CASSVDGTYPQDEQFF. This chain joins TRBV9 and TRBJ2-1; D ambiguous. CDR1 is SGDLS and CDR2 is YYNGEE in the germline V gene. The CDR3 contains 16 residues. V was trimmed by 0 bases and J by 8 bases, leaving 18 bases between them.

A remark on this clone: The sample carries other DNA sequences with the same CDR3. The V and J genes are TRBV30 and TRBJ2-5, with D uncertain. CDR3 length equals 12 residues. V lost 3 bases, J lost 5 bases, and 10 bases lay in between. Per germline, CDR1 GTSNPN and CDR2 SVGIG (reference sequence). CDR3 region: CAWSRGRETQYF. The CDR3 bases are TGTGCCTGGAGCCGAGGTAGGGAGACCCAGTACTTC.

The chain carries TRBV5-4 and TRBJ1-2; possibly TRBD1 for D (6 bases). V shed 4 bases and J shed 4 bases, with 11 bases lying between them. Germline-derived CDR1 and CDR2 are SGHNT and YYREEE (reference sequence). CDR3 length: 13 amino acids. The CDR3 sequence is CASSRMDSYGYTF. The CDR3 DNA reads TGTGCCAGCAGCCGAATGGACAGCTATGGCTACACCTTC.

This chain connects TRBV5-1 to TRBJ2-3; D gene uncertain. The V and J ends lost 0 bases and 0 bases respectively, with 8 bases between them. In germline, CDR1 is SGHRS, CDR2 YFSETQ. This CDR3 spans 15 amino acids. CDR3 amino acids: CASSLGSISTDTQYF. The CDR3 DNA is TGCGCCAGCAGCTTGGGCTCTATTAGCACAGATACGCAGTATTTT.

V is TRBV7-9 and J is TRBJ2-7; 7 bases map to TRBD1. This CDR3 contains 14 residues. Germline V gives CDR1 SEHNR, CDR2 FQNEAQ (reference sequence). Trimming cost V 4 bases and J 7 bases; bases outside gene matches: 10. CDR3 amino acids: CASSSMTGLGEQYF. CDR3 DNA sequence: TGTGCCAGCAGCTCAATGACAGGGCTAGGGGAGCAGTACTTC.

The V and J genes are TRBV5-1 and TRBJ2-1; a possible D gene is TRBD2 (7 bases). Germline CDR1 and CDR2: SGHRS and YFSETQ. V was cut by 0 bases and J by 1 base, with 14 bases left in between. This CDR3 region has 17 residues. CDR3 region: CASSLEGGGFSYNEQFF. The CDR3 DNA reads as TGCGCCAGCAGCTTGGAAGGGGGGGGGTTTTCCTACAATGAGCAGTTCTTC.

The chain joins TRBV27 to TRBJ1-1; 7 bases match TRBD1. Trimming at V came to 3 bases and at J to 1 base, leaving 2 bases not matched to a gene. The CDR3 spans 14 residues. Germline V gives CDR1 MNHEY, CDR2 SMNVEV (reference sequence). The CDR3 region is CASSFQGGNTEAFF. The CDR3 DNA reads TGTGCCAGCAGTTTCCAGGGGGGGAACACTGAAGCTTTCTTT.

This clone was counted a single time. The chain employs TRBV19 and TRBJ2-5; 12 bases map to TRBD2. CDR1 is LNHDA and CDR2 is SQIVND in the germline V gene (reference sequence). This CDR3 region has 16 residues. V lost 4 bases to trimming and J lost 1 base; unmatched junction nucleotides: 4. The CDR3 sequence: CASSKTSGSTQETQYF. CDR3 nucleotide sequence: TGTGCCAGTAGTAAGACTAGCGGGAGTACCCAAGAGACCCAGTACTTC.

The rearrangement links TRBV9 to TRBJ1-5; possibly TRBD1 for D (6 bases). Germline V gives CDR1 SGDLS, CDR2 YYNGEE. The CDR3 length is 14 residues. V was cut by 4 bases and J by 5 bases, with 13 bases left in between. In DNA, the CDR3 is TGTGCCAGCAGCCCTTGGACAGAAGATCAGCCCCAGCATTTT. It is translated as CASSPWTEDQPQHF.